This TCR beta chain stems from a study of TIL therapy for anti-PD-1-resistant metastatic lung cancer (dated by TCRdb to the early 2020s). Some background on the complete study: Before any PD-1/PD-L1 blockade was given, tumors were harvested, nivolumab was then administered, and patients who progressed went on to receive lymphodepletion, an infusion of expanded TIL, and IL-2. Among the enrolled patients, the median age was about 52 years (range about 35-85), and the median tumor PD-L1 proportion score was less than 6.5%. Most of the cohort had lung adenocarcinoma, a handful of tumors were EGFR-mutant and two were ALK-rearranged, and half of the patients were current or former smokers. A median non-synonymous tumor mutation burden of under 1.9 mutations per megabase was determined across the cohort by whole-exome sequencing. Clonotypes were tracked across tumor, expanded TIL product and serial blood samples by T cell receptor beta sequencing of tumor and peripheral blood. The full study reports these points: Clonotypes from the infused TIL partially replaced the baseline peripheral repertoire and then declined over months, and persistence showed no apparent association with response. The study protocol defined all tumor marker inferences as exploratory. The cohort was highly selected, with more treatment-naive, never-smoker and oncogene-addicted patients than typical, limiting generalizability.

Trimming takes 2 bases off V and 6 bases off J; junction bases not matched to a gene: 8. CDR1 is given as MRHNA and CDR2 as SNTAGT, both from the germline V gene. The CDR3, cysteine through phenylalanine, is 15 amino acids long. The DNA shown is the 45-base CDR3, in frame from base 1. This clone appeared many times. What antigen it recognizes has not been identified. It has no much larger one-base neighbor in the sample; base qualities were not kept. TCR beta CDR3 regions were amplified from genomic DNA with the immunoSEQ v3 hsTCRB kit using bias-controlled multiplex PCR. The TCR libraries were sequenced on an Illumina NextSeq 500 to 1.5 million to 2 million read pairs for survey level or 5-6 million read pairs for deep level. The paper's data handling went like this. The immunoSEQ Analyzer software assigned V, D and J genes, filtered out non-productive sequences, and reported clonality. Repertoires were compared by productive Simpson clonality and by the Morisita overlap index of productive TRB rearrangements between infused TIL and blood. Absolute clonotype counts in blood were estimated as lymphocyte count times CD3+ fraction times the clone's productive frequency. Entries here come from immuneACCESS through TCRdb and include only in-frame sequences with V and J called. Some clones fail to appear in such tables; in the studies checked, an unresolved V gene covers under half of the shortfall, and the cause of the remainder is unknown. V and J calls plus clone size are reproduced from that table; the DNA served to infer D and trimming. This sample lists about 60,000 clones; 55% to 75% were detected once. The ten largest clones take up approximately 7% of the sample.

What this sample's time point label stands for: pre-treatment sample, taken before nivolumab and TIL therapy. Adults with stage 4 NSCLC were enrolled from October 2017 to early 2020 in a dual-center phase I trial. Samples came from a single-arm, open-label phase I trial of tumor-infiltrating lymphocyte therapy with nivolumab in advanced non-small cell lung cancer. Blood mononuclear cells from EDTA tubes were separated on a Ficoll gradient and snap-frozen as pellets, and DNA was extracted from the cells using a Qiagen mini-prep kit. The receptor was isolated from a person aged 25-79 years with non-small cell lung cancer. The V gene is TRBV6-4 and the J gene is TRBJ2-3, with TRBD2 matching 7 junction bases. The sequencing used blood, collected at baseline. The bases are TGTGCCAGCAGTGACGGAGGTCGGGGGGTTGATACGCAGTATTTT. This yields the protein CASSDGGRGVDTQYF.